The clone carrying this TCR beta chain occurred once. V lost 7 bases, J lost 3 bases, and 11 bases stayed unmatched. Germline V gene data show CDR1 as SGHRS and CDR2 as YFSETQ. The CDR3 is 15 residues long. The data were obtained in a study of CD8 T cells in Susac syndrome. RNA was extracted with the RNeasy kit, and a quantity of about 0.5 to 1 ug was reverse transcribed using random hexamers. A single record per CDR3 protein comes from TCRdb applying MiXCR to the immunoSEQ multiplex PCR reads. The repertoire holds 71,000 or so distinct CDR3 sequences, with about 92% as singletons. What was sequenced was CD4+ T cells from PBMCs. This sequence was found in a human donor with Susac syndrome. The chain recombines TRBV5-1 with TRBJ1-1; TRBD1 matches at 8 bases. In DNA form, the CDR3 reads TGCGCCAGCCGCCCCGGGACAGGTTGGGACACTGAAGCTTTCTTT. Residues: CASRPGTGWDTEAFF.